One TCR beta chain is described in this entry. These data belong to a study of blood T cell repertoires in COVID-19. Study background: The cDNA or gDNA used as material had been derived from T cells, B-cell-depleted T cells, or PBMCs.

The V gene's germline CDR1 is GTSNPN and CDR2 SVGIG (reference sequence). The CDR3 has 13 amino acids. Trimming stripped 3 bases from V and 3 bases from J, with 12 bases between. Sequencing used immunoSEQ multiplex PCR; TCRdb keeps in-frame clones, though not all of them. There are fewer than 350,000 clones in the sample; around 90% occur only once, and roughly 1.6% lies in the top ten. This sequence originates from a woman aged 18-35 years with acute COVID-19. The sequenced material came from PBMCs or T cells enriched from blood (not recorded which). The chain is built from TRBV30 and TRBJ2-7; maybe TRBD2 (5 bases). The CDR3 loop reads CAWSEESGYEQYF. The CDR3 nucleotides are TGTGCCTGGAGCGAAGAAAGCGGCTACGAGCAGTACTTC.